What follows describes a single T cell receptor (beta chain). V shed 6 bases and J 5 bases; nucleotides not matched to a gene: 9. The CDR3 covers 14 residues. Per germline, CDR1 MNHEY and CDR2 SVGAGI. The table came from immunoSEQ multiplex PCR; TCRdb's copy has only in-frame clones and leaves some out. Of roughly 200,000 clones listed, just over 85% are singletons. This sample is drawn from a study of blood T cell repertoires in COVID-19. The TCR comes from a woman aged 40 to 50 with acute COVID-19. Sequencing was performed on PBMCs or T cells enriched from blood (not recorded which). V is TRBV6-5 and J is TRBJ2-5; 7 nucleotides agree with TRBD1. CDR3 sequence (DNA): TGTGCCAGCAGGACTCCGACAGGGAAGGAGACCCAGTACTTC. This gives the protein CASRTPTGKETQYF.